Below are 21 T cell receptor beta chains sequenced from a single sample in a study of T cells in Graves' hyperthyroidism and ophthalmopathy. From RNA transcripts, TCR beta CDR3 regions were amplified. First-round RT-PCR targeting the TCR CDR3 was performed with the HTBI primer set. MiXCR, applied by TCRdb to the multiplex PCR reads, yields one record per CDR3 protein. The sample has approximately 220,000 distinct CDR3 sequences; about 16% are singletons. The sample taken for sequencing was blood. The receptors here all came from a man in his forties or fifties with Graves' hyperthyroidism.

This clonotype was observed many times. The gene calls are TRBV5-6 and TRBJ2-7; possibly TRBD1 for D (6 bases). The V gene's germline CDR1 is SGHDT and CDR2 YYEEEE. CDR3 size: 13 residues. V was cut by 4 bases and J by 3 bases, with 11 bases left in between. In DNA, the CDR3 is TGTGCCAGCAGCGGTAGGGGGTACTACGAGCAGTACTTC. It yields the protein CASSGRGYYEQYF. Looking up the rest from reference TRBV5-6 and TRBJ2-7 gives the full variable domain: DAGVTQSPTHLIKTRGQQVTLRCSPKSGHDTVSWYQQALGQGPQFIFQYYEEEERQRGNFPDRFSGHQFPNYSSELNVNALLLGDSALYLCASSGRGYYEQYFGPGTRLTVT.

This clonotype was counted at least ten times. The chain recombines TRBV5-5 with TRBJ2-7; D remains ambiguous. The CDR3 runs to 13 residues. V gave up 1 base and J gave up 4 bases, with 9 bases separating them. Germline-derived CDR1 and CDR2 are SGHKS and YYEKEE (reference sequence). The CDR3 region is CASSLSPQYEQYF. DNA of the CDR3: TGTGCCAGCAGCTTGTCCCCCCAGTACGAGCAGTACTTC.

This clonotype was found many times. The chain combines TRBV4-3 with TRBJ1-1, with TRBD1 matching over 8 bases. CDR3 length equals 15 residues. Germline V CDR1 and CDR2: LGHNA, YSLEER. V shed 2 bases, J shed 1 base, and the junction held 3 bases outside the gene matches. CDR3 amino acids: CASSQQGQANTEAFF. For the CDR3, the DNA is TGCGCCAGCAGCCAACAGGGACAGGCGAACACTGAAGCTTTCTTT.

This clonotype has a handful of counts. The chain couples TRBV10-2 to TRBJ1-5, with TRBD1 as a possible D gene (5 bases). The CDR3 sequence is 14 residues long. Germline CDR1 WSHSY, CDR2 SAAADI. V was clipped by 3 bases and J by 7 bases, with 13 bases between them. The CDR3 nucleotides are TGCGCCAGCAGTGACTCCCTGGGGGTCCAGCCCCAGCATTTT. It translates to CASSDSLGVQPQHF.

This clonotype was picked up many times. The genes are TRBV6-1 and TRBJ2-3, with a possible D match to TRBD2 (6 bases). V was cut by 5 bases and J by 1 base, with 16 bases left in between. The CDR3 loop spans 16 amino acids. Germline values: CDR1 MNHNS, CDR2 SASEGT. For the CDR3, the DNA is TGTGCCAGCAGTTACATGGCGGGGAGGCGCACAGATACGCAGTATTTT. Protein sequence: CASSYMAGRRTDTQYF.

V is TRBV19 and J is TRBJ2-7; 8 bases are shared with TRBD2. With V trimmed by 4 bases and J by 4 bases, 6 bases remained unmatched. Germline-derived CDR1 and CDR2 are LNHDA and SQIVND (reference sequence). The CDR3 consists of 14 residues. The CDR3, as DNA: TGTGCCAGTAGTACCGTAGCGGGGAGGTACGAGCAGTACTTC. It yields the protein CASSTVAGRYEQYF.

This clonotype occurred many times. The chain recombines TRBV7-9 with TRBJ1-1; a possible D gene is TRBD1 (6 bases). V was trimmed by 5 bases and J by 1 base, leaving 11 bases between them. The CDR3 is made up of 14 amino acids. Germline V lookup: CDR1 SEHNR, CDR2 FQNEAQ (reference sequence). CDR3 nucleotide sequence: TGTGCCAGCAGCAACCGGGACAAGAACACTGAAGCTTTCTTT. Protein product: CASSNRDKNTEAFF. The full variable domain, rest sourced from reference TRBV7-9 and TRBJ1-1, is DTGVSQNPRHKITKRGQNVTFRCDPISEHNRLYWYRQTLGQGPEFLTYFQNEAQLEKSRLLSDRFSAERPKGSFSTLEIQRTEQGDSAMYLCASSNRDKNTEAFFGQGTRLTVV.

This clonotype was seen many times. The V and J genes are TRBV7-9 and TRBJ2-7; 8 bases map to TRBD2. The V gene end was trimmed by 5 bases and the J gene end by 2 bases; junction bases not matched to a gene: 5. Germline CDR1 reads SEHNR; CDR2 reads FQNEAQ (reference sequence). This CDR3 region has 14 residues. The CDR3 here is CASSLRGGAYEQYF. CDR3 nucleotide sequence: TGTGCCAGCAGCCTACGGGGGGGAGCCTACGAGCAGTACTTC.

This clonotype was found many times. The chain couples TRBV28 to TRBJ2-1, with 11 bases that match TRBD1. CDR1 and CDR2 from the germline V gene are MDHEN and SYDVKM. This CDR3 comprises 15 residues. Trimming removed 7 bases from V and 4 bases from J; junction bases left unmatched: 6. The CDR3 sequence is CASTPDRGQYNEQFF. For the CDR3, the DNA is TGTGCCAGCACCCCGGACAGGGGGCAGTACAATGAGCAGTTCTTC.

CDR3 nucleotides: TGTGCCAGCACGGGACAGGGGGTCTTCCGGGGGGCCAACGTCCTGACTTTC. Its translation is CASTGQGVFRGANVLTF. The V gene is TRBV6-2 or TRBV6-3, the J gene TRBJ2-6, with 11 bases lining up with TRBD1. Per the germline V gene, CDR1 is MNHEY and CDR2 is SVGEGT. V was clipped by 7 bases and J by 4 bases; unmatched bases: 9. This CDR3 has 17 residues.

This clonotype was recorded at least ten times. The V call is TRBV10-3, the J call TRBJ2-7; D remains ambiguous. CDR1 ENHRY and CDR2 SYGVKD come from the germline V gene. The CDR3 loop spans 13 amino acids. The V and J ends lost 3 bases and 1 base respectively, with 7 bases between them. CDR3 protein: CAISDTASYEQYF. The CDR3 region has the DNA TGTGCCATCAGTGACACGGCTTCCTACGAGCAGTACTTC.

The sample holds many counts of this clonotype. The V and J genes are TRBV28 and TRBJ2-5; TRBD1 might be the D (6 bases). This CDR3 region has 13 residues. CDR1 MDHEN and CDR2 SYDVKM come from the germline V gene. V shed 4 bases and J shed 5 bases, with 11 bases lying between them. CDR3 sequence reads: CASSSGQRETQYF. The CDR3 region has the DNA TGTGCCAGCAGTTCCGGACAGCGGGAGACCCAGTACTTC.

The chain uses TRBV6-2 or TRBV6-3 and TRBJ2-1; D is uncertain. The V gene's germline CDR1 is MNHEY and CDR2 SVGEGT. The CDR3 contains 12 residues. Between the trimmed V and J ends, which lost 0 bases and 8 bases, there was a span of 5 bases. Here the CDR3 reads CASSYSGDEQFF. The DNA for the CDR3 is TGTGCCAGCAGTTACTCCGGCGATGAGCAGTTCTTC.

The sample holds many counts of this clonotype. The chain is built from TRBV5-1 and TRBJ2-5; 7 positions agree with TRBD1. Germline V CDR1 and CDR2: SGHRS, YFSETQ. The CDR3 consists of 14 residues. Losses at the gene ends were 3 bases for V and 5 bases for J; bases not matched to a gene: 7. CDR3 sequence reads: CASSYGTAMETQYF. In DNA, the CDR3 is TGCGCCAGCAGCTATGGGACAGCCATGGAGACCCAGTACTTC.

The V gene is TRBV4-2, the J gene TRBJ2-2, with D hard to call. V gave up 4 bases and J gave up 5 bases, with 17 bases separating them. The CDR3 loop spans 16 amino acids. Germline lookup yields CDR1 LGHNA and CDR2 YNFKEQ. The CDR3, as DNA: TGTGCCAGCAGCCGAAACGCTGGGCCCACGACCGGGGAGCTGTTTTTT. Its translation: CASSRNAGPTTGELFF.

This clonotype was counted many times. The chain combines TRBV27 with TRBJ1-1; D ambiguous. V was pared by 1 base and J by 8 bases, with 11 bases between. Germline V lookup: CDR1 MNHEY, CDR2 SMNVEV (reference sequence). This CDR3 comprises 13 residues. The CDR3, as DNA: TGTGCCAGCAGTTTATACCCCGCCGGAGAAGCTTTCTTT. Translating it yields CASSLYPAGEAFF.

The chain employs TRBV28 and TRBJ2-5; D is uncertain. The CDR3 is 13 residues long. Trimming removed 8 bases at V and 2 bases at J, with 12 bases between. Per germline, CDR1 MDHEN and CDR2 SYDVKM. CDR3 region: CASQPALQETQYF. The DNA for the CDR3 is TGTGCCAGCCAACCAGCATTACAAGAGACCCAGTACTTC.

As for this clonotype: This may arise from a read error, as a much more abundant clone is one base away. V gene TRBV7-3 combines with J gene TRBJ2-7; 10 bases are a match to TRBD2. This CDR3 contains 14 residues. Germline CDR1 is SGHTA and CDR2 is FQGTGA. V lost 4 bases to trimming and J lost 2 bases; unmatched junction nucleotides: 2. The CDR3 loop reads CASSSTSGAYEQYF. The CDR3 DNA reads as TGTGCCAGCAGCTCCACTAGCGGGGCCTACGAGCAGTACTTC.

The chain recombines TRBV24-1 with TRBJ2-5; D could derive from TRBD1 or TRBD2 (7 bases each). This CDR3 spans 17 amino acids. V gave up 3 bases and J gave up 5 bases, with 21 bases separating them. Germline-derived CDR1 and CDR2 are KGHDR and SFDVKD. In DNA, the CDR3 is TGTGCCACCAGTGATCGCACGACAGGGAGGGCGTCGGAGACCCAGTACTTC. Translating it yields CATSDRTTGRASETQYF.

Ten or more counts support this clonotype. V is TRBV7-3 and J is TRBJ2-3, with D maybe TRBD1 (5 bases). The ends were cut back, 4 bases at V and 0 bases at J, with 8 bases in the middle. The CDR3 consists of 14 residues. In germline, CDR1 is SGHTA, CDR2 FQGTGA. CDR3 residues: CASSSHRSTDTQYF. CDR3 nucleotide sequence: TGTGCCAGCAGCTCTCACAGGAGCACAGATACGCAGTATTTT.

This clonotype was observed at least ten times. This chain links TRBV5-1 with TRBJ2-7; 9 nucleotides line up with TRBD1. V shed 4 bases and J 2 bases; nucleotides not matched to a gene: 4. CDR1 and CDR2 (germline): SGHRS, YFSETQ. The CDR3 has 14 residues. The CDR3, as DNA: TGCGCCAGCAGCCCAAGGACAGGGGCCTACGAGCAGTACTTC. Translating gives CASSPRTGAYEQYF.